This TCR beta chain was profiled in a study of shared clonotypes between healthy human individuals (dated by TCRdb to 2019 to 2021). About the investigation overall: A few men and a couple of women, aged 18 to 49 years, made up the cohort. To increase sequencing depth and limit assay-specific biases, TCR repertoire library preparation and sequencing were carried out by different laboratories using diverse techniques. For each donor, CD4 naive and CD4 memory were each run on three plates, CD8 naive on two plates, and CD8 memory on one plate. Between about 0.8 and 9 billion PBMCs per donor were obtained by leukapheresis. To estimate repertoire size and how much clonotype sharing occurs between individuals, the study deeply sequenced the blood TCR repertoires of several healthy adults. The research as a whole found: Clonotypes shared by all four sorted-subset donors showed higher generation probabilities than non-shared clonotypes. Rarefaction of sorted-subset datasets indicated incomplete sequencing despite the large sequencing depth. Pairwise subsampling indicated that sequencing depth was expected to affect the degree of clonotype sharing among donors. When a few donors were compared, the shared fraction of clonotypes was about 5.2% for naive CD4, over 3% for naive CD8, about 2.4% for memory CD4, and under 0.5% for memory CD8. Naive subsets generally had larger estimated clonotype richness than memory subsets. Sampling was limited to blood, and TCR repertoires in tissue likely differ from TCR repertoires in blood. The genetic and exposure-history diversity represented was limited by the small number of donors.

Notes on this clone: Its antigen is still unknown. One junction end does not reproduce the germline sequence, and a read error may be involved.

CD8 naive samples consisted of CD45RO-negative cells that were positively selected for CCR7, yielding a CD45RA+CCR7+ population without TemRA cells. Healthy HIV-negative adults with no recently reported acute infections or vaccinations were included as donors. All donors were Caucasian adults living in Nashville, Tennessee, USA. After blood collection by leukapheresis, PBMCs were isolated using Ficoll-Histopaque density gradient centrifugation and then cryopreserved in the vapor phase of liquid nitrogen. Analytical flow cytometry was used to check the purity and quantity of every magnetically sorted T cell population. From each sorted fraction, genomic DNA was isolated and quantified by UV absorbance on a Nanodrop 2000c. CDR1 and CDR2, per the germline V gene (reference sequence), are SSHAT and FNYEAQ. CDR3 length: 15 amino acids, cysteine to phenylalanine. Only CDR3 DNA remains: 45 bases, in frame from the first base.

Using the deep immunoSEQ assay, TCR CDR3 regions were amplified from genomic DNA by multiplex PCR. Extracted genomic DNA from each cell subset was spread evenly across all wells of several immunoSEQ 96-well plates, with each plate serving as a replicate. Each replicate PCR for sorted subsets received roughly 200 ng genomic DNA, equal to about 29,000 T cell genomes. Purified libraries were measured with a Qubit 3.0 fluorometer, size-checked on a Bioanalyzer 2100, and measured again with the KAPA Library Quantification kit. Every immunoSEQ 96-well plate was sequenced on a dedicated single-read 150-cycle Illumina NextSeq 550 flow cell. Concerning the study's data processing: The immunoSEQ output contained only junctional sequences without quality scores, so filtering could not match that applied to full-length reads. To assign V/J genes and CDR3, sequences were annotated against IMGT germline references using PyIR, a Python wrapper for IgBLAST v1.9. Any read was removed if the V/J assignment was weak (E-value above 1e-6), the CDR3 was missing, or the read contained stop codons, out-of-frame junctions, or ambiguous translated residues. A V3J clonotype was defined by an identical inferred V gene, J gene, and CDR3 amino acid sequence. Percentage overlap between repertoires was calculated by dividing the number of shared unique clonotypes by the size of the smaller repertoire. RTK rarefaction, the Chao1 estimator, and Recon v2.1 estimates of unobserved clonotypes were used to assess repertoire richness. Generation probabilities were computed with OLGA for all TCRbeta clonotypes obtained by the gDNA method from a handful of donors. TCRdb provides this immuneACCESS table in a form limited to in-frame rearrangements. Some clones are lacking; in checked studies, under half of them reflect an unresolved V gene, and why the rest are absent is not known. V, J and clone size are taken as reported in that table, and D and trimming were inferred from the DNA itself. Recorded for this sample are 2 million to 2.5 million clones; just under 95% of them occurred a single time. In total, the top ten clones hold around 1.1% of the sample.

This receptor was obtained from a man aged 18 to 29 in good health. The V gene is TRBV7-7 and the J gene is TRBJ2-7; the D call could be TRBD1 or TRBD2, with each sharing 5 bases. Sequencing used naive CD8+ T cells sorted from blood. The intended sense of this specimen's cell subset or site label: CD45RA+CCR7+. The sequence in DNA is TGTGCTAGCAGCCTAACTCCGGGACCTAATTACGAGCAGTACTTC. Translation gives CASSLTPGPNYEQYF.